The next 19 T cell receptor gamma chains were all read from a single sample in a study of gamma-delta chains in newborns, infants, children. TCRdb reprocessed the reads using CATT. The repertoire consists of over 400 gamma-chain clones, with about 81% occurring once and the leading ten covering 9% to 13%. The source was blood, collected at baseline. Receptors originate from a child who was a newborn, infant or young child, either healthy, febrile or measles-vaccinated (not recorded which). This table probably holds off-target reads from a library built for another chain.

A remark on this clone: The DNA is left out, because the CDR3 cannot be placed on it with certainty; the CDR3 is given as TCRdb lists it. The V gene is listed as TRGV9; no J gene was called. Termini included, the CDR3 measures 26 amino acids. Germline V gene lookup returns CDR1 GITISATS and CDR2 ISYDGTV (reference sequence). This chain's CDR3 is CACDTVLGDTSWDTRQMFFGTGIKLF.

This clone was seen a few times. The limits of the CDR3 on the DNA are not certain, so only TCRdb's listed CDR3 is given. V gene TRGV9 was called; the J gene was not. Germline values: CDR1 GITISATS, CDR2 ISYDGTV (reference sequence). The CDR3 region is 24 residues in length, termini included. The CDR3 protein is CACVSIGISWDTRQMFFGTGIKLF.

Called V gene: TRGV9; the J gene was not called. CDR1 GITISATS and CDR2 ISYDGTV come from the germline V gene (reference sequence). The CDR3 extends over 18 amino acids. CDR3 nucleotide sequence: TGTGCCTGTGACACCGTTACTGGGGGGCTCGCTTTGACAGCACAACTCTTCTTT. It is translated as CACDTVTGGLALTAQLFF.

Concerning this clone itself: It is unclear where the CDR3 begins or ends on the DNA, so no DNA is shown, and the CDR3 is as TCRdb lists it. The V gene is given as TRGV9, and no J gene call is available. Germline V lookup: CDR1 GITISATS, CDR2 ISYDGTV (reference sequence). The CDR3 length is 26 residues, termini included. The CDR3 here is CACDALGDTGSWDTRQMFFGTGIKLF.

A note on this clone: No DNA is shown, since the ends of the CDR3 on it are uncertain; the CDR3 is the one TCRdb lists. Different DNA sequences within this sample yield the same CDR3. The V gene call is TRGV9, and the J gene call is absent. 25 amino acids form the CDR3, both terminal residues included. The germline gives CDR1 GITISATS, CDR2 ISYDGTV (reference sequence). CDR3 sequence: CACDTAGGYSWDTRQMFFGTGIKLF.

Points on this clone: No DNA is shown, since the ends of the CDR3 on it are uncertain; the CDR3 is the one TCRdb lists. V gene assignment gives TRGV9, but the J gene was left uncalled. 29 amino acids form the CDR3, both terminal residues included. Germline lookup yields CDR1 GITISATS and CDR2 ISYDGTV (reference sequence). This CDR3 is CACDTPVLGDPFGSWDTRQMFFGTGIKLF.

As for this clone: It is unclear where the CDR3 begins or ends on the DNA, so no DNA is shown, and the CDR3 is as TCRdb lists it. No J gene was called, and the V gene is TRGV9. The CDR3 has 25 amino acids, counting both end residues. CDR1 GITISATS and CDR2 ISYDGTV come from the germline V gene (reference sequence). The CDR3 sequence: CACDPWGASSWDTRQMFFGTGIKLF.

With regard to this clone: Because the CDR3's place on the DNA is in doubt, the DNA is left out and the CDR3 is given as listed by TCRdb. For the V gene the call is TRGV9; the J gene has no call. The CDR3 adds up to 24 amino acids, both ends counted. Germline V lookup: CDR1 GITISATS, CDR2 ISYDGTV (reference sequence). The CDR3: CACDTLGDTRDTRQMFFGTGIKLF.

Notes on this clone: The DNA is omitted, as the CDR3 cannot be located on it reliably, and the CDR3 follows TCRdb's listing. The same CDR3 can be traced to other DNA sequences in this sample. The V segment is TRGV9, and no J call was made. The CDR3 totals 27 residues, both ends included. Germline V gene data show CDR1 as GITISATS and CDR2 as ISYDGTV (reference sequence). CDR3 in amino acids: CACDTVLGDTGSWDTRQMFFGTGIKLF.

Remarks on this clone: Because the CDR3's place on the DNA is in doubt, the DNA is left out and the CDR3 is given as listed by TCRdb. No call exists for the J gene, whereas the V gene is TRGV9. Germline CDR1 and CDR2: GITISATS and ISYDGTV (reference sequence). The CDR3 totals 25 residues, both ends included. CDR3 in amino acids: CACDNTGGYSWDTRQMFFGTGIKLF.

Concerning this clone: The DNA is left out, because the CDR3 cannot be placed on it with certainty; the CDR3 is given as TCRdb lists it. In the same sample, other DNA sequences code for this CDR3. CDR3 loop: CACDTVGDTSSWDTRQMFFGTGIKLF. No J gene was named, though the V gene is TRGV9. Germline V lookup: CDR1 GITISATS, CDR2 ISYDGTV (reference sequence). The CDR3 totals 26 residues, both ends included.

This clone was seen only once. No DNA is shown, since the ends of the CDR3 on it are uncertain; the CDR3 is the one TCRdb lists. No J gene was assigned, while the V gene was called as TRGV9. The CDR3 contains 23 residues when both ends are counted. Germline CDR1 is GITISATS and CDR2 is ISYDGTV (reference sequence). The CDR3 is CACEVLGDTDTRQMFFGTGIKLF.

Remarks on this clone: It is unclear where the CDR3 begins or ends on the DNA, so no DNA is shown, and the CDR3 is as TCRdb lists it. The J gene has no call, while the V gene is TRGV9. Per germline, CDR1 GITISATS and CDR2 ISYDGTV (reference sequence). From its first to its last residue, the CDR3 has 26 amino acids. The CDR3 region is CACDTGGWGSSWDTRQTFFGTGIKLF.

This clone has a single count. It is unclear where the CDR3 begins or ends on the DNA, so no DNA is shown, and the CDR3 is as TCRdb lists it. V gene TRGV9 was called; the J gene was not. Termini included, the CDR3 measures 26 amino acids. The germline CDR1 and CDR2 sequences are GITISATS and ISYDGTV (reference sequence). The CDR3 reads CACDTLLGDYSWDTRQMFFGTGIKLF.

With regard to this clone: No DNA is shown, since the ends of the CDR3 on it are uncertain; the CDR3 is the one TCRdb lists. CDR3 protein: CACDPVLGDTDWDTRQMFFGTGIKLF. Here the V gene is TRGV9, but the J gene went uncalled. Germline V CDR1 and CDR2: GITISATS, ISYDGTV (reference sequence). The CDR3 spans 26 residues, counting both ends.

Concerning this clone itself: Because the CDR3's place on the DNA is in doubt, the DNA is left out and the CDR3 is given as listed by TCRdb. The CDR3 loop is CACDTGGYLTWDTRQMFFGTGIKLF. With the J gene uncalled, the V gene is TRGV9. Germline loops: CDR1 GITISATS, CDR2 ISYDGTV (reference sequence). The CDR3 adds up to 25 amino acids, both ends counted.

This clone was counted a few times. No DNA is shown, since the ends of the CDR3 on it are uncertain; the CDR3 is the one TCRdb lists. The chain's CDR3 is CACDSTGASSWDTRQMFFGTGIKLF. No J gene call was made, and the V gene is TRGV9. Inclusive of both ends, the CDR3 amounts to 25 amino acids. The germline CDR1 and CDR2 sequences are GITISATS and ISYDGTV (reference sequence).

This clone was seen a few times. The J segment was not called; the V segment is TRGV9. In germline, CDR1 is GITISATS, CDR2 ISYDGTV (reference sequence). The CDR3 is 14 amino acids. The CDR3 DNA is TGTGCCTGTGACATACTGGGGGATACAGCACAACTCTTCTTT. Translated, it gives CACDILGDTAQLFF.

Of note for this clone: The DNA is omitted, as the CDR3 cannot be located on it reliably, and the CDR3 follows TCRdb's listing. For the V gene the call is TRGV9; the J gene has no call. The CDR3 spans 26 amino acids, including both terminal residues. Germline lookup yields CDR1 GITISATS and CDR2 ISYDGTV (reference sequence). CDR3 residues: CACDTERDTGPWDTRQMFFGTGIKLF.